Each of the 17 T cell receptor beta chains below was sequenced from the same sample in a study of tumor and adjacent non-tumor tissue in lung cancer. RNA was extracted from bulk tissue without any cell sorting. TCRbeta libraries were built with three rounds of nested PCR, modified from ARM-PCR. TCRdb fed the multiplex PCR reads into MiXCR, producing one record per CDR3 protein. The sample contains fewer than 150,000 distinct CDR3 sequences, about 71% of which appear only once. The sequenced sample was lung tumor tissue. The receptors derive from a man aged 55 to 69 with small cell lung cancer.

Worth noting for this clonotype: It is likely a read error, because the conserved phenylalanine at the end of the CDR3 is missing. The chain employs TRBV11-3 and TRBJ2-1; the D call may be TRBD1 or TRBD2 (5 bases each). The CDR3 sequence is 15 residues long. Germline loops: CDR1 SGHNT, CDR2 YENEEA. V was clipped by 1 base and J by 3 bases, with 10 bases between them. The CDR3: CASSLGQGVYNEQFL. The CDR3 nucleotides read TGTGCCAGCAGCTTAGGGCAGGGAGTCTACAATGAGCAGTTCTTA.

A remark on this clonotype: It may be a read error: a sequence one base away is much more abundant. The gene calls are TRBV11-2 and TRBJ2-3; 11 nucleotides align to TRBD2. Germline-derived CDR1 and CDR2 are SGHAT and FQNNGV. V lost 8 bases and J lost 2; bases outside the gene matches: 9. The CDR3 covers 16 residues. The CDR3, as DNA: TGTGCCAGCCGTAGGACTAGCGGGCGGTTCACAGATACGCAGTATTTT. This gives the protein CASRRTSGRFTDTQYF.

Many counts were recorded for this clonotype. CDR3 amino acids: CASSPPDRDFYNEQFF. The CDR3 coding sequence is TGTGCCAGCAGCCCCCCGGACAGGGACTTTTACAATGAGCAGTTCTTC. V and J are TRBV7-9 and TRBJ2-1; 8 bases map to TRBD1. Trimming removed 5 bases from V and 4 bases from J; junction bases left unmatched: 10. Germline lookup yields CDR1 SEHNR and CDR2 FQNEAQ (reference sequence). The CDR3 runs to 16 residues.

As to this clonotype: It is likely a read error, because the conserved phenylalanine at the end of the CDR3 is missing. V gene TRBV20-1 combines with J gene TRBJ1-2; a possible D gene is TRBD1 (5 bases). CDR1 and CDR2 (germline): DFQATT, SNEGSKA (reference sequence). This CDR3 is built from 16 residues. Trimming stripped 4 bases from V and 0 bases from J, with 18 bases between. The DNA of the CDR3 is TGCAGTGCTATGGGGGACCGAATCTTTACTAACTATGGCTACACCTTA. Translating it yields CSAMGDRIFTNYGYTL.

V is TRBV6-5 and J is TRBJ2-7; perhaps TRBD1 as D (8 bases). This CDR3 region has 15 residues. V lost 10 bases and J lost 3, with 22 bases in between. Germline-derived CDR1 and CDR2 are MNHEY and SVGAGI. CDR3 DNA sequence: TGTGCCAACAGGGGGGGGCTAGGGCCAAGCTACGAGCAGTACGTC. It codes for CANRGGLGPSYEQYV.

On this clonotype: This could be a read error, since a much larger clone is one nucleotide away. V usage is TRBV6-1 and J usage is TRBJ1-1; D not certain. Trimming took 1 base from V and 1 from J, leaving 7 bases between them. Germline V lookup: CDR1 MNHNS, CDR2 SASEGT. This CDR3 contains 14 residues. The CDR3 is CASSEVNPNTEAFF. The CDR3 DNA sequence: TGTGCCAGCAGTGAAGTGAACCCGAACACTGAAGCTTTCTTT.

Notes on this clonotype: This clone may be a read error of a much larger clone one base away. The genes are TRBV11-1 and TRBJ2-3, with D possibly being TRBD2 (5 bases). The germline V gene has CDR1 SGHAT and CDR2 FQDESV (reference sequence). CDR3 length equals 14 residues. CDR3 coding DNA: TGTGTCAGCAGCTTTGGCGGGAGCACAGATACGCAGTATTTT. This codes for CVSSFGGSTDTQYF.

This clonotype was detected once. Given a much more abundant clone one base away, this may be a read error. The chain uses TRBV30 and TRBJ1-6, with D perhaps matching TRBD1 (6 bases). V lost 3 bases to trimming and J lost 2 bases, with 11 bases between them. CDR1 and CDR2 from the germline V gene are GTSNPN and SVGIG (reference sequence). The CDR3 length is 15 residues. CDR3: CAWSDRTAYNSPLHF. The CDR3 region has the DNA TGTGCCTGGAGCGACCGGACAGCCTATAATTCACCCCTCCACTTT.

Comment on this clonotype: One junction end disagrees with the germline gene, perhaps due to a read error. The chain recombines TRBV12-3 or TRBV12-4 with TRBJ2-1, with a weak D call TRBD1 (5 bases). The CDR3 is made up of 14 amino acids. CDR3 DNA: TGTGCCAGAAGTTTAAGGGGCGGTCCCAATGAGCAGTTCTTC. Translation: CARSLRGGPNEQFF.

As for this clonotype: One end of the junction is discordant with germline, which a read error may explain. The chain uses TRBV5-1 and TRBJ2-2, with 12 bases that match TRBD1. The germline V gene encodes CDR1 SGHRS and CDR2 YFSETQ. This CDR3 region has 15 residues. The CDR3 is CAGSWGQGATGELFF. The CDR3 nucleotides read TGCGCCGGCAGCTGGGGACAGGGGGCCACCGGGGAGCTGTTTTTT. Variable domain in full (rest from reference TRBV5-1 and TRBJ2-2): KAGVTQTPRYLIKTRGQQVTLSCSPISGHRSVSWYQQTPGQGLQFLFEYFSETQRNKGNFPGRFSGRQFSNSRSEMNVSTLELGDSALYLCAGSWGQGATGELFFGEGSRLTVL.

Of note for this clonotype: It is likely a read error, because the conserved phenylalanine at the end of the CDR3 is missing. The V call is TRBV6-1, the J call TRBJ2-7; 8 nucleotides align to TRBD1. Germline V gives CDR1 MNHNS, CDR2 SASEGT. The junction had 9 bases not matched to a gene; V was cut back by 7 bases and J by 4 bases. There are 14 residues in the CDR3. This chain's CDR3 is CASISRGREYEQYL. The CDR3 DNA reads TGTGCCAGCATCTCCAGGGGGCGGGAATACGAGCAGTACCTC.

On this clonotype: One end of the junction varies from germline; a read error may be responsible. This chain links TRBV28 with TRBJ2-1, with 7 positions matching TRBD2. The CDR3 extends over 15 amino acids. Germline CDR1 is MDHEN and CDR2 is SYDVKM. CDR3 bases: TGTACCAGCAGAACGGGCAGCGGGGCCTACAATGAGCAGTTCTTC. Its translation: CTSRTGSGAYNEQFF. The whole variable domain, remainder taken from reference TRBV28 and TRBJ2-1, is DVKVTQSSRYLVKRTGEKVFLECVQDMDHENMFWYRQDPGLGLRLIYFSYDVKMKEKGDIPEGYSVSREKKERFSLILESASTNQTSMYLCTSRTGSGAYNEQFFGPGTRLTVL.

This clonotype has more than one count but fewer than ten. Relative to the germline gene, one junction end is altered; a read error may explain this. CDR3 bases: TGCGCCAGCAACTTGGGCGCCGGGGAGAACACCGGGGAGCTGTTTTTT. Translation gives CASNLGAGENTGELFF. The chain is built from TRBV5-1 and TRBJ2-2; the D gene is possibly TRBD2 (5 bases). Germline V gene sequence: CDR1 SGHRS, CDR2 YFSETQ. This CDR3 contains 16 residues.

The chain joins TRBV12-3 or TRBV12-4 to TRBJ2-1; no reliable D call. The CDR3 totals 13 residues. V shed 7 bases and J shed 8 bases, with 15 bases lying between them. The CDR3 DNA sequence: TGTGCCAGCACGACAAGAGGACGGGATGAGCAGTTCTTC. It encodes CASTTRGRDEQFF.

This clonotype was recorded only once. The rearrangement links TRBV6-6 to TRBJ2-2; D is perhaps TRBD1 (6 bases). CDR3 length: 18 amino acids. The V gene's germline CDR1 is MNHNY and CDR2 SVGAGI (reference sequence). V lost 2 bases and J lost 0, with 16 bases in between. CDR3 bases: TGTGCCAGCAGTTACGGGGGACAAAGATACGCGAACACCGGGGAGCTGTTTTTT. Its protein is CASSYGGQRYANTGELFF.

For this clonotype: At one of its ends the junction is not consistent with the germline gene, which may arise from a read error. The V gene is TRBV11-2, the J gene TRBJ2-5; D is uncertain. From germline, CDR1 is SGHAT and CDR2 FQNNGV. This CDR3 spans 11 amino acids. The CDR3 protein is CASSAEETQHF. The CDR3 nucleotides read TGTGCCAGCAGCGCTGAAGAGACCCAGCACTTC. Drawing the rest from reference TRBV11-2 and TRBJ2-5, the complete variable domain is EAGVAQSPRYKIIEKRQSVAFWCNPISGHATLYWYQQILGQGPKLLIQFQNNGVVDDSQLPKDRFSAERLKGVDSTLKIQPAKLEDSAVYLCASSAEETQHFGPGTRLLVL.

Concerning this clonotype: One junction end disagrees with the germline gene, perhaps due to a read error. The gene calls are TRBV4-2 and TRBJ1-4; the D is unclear. CDR1 and CDR2 (germline): LGHNA, YNFKEQ. The CDR3 runs to 16 residues. The CDR3 nucleotides read TGCGCCAGCAGCCCAGCCGAGCACACAACTAATGAAAAACTGTTTTTT. Its protein is CASSPAEHTTNEKLFF.